This T cell receptor beta chain was obtained from a study of blood T cell repertoires in COVID-19. Overall study: PBMCs, B-cell-depleted T cells, or T cells were the source of the cDNA or gDNA that made up the material.

This CDR3 contains 15 residues. Germline V CDR1 and CDR2: MNHEY, SMNVEV (reference sequence). The V segment lost 4 bases and the J segment 7 bases; nucleotides outside the gene matches: 8. Profiling relied on immunoSEQ multiplex PCR, and the TCRdb table lists in-frame clones only, not all of them. Here the sample spans 65,000 to 90,000 clones, roughly nine tenths being singletons. Sequencing input: peripheral blood. The rearrangement joins TRBV27 to TRBJ2-5, with 11 bases lining up with TRBD2. This TCR derives from a man aged 30 to 39 with acute or convalescent COVID-19. CDR3 in DNA: TGTGCCAGCAGTTCGCGACTAGCGGGAAAGGGGACCCAGTACTTC. Amino acid sequence: CASSSRLAGKGTQYF.